This TCR beta chain was found in a study of shared clonotypes between healthy human individuals. CDR1 is SGHVS and CDR2 is FQNEAQ in the germline V gene. V was cut by 1 base and J by 7 bases, with 11 bases left in between. The CDR3 has 14 residues. Assay execution took place at the deep level. Repertoires were generated with immunoSEQ multiplex PCR, while TCRdb's copy carries only in-frame clones and drops some. The sample lists approximately 1,500,000 clones; 95% to 99% were seen once. The sequenced sample was naive CD4+ T cells sorted from blood. Subset given: CD45RA+ positively selected. The receptor's source is a man aged 25-45 years in good health. The chain combines TRBV7-8 with TRBJ1-5; D not resolved. The CDR3 region is CASSLVPPGQPQHF. The CDR3, as DNA: TGTGCCAGCAGCTTAGTCCCCCCGGGACAGCCCCAGCATTTT.